Presented here are 21 T cell receptor beta chains from one specimen sequenced in a study of early stage breast cancer tumors. Sequenced by immunoSEQ multiplex PCR; TCRdb stores in-frame clones only, minus some. The sample lists fewer than 30,000 clones, around 50% occurring once. Sequenced sample: breast tumor tissue. These receptors were taken from a person aged 45 to 59 with breast cancer.

The chain uses TRBV5-1 and TRBJ2-3; D possibly corresponds to TRBD2 (5 bases). V lost 0 bases and J lost 6, with 17 bases in between. There are 16 residues in the CDR3. The germline CDR1 and CDR2 sequences are SGHRS and YFSETQ. The CDR3 sequence: CASSLEAVVSTDTQYF. The CDR3 nucleotides are TGCGCCAGCAGCTTGGAAGCGGTGGTTAGTACGGATACGCAGTATTTT.

This clone was seen a few times. The genes are TRBV18 and TRBJ1-1; 8 bases match TRBD1. Germline CDR1 KGHSH, CDR2 LQKENI. V dropped 3 bases and J dropped 7; count of bases not matched to a gene: 7. CDR3 length: 14 residues. Here the CDR3 DNA reads TGTGCCAGCTCACCGGGGACAGGTCAGAATGAAGCTTTCTTT. It encodes CASSPGTGQNEAFF.

V usage is TRBV27 and J usage is TRBJ2-3, with TRBD2 identical over 14 bases. Germline-derived CDR1 and CDR2 are MNHEY and SMNVEV (reference sequence). The V and J ends lost 5 bases and 3 bases, in that order; junction bases with no gene match: 13. CDR3 length: 19 residues. The CDR3 region is CASSLGTSGRILGTDTQYF. The CDR3 DNA is TGTGCCAGCAGTCTGGGGACTAGCGGGAGAATTCTCGGGACAGATACGCAGTATTTT.

This chain uses TRBV5-5 with TRBJ2-7, with D tentatively TRBD1 or TRBD2 (7 bases each). V gave up 2 bases and J gave up 9 bases, with 15 bases separating them. This CDR3 has 13 residues. Germline V gene lookup returns CDR1 SGHKS and CDR2 YYEKEE (reference sequence). The CDR3 protein is CASSFGTAGRQYF. In DNA form, the CDR3 reads TGTGCCAGCAGCTTTGGGACAGCGGGGAGGCAGTACTTC.

This clone appeared once. The rearrangement uses TRBV30 and TRBJ1-4, with TRBD1 matching 7 bases. V shed 5 bases, J shed 4 bases, and the junction held 10 bases outside the gene matches. Germline V gene sequence: CDR1 GTSNPN, CDR2 SVGIG (reference sequence). The CDR3 loop spans 15 amino acids. CDR3 sequence: CAWGLTGSFNEKLFF. The CDR3 region has the DNA TGTGCCTGGGGGTTGACAGGGTCCTTTAATGAAAAACTGTTTTTT.

The DNA for the CDR3 is TGTGCCAGCTCAATGGACAGGGGTGGCGAAAAACTGTTTTTT. Translation gives CASSMDRGGEKLFF. V and J are TRBV18 and TRBJ1-4; 9 nucleotides line up with TRBD1. Germline CDR1 reads KGHSH; CDR2 reads LQKENI. The trim removed 5 bases at V and 8 bases at J, leaving 6 bases unmatched. The CDR3 has 14 amino acids.

This chain connects TRBV30 to TRBJ2-3, with D unclear. CDR1 and CDR2 (germline): GTSNPN, SVGIG (reference sequence). V lost 1 base and J lost 1, with 12 bases in between. The CDR3 has 15 amino acids. In DNA form, the CDR3 reads TGTGCCTGGAGTGCTTCCTTAGGTGGCACAGATACGCAGTATTTT. Its translation: CAWSASLGGTDTQYF. The complete variable domain, with remaining parts taken from reference TRBV30 and TRBJ2-3, reads SQTIHQWPATLVQPVGSPLSLECTVEGTSNPNLYWYRQAAGRGLQLLFYSVGIGQISSEVPQNLSASRPQDRQFILSSKKLLLSDSGFYLCAWSASLGGTDTQYFGPGTRLTVL.

Only a few counts were recorded for this clone. The rearrangement joins TRBV27 to TRBJ1-4; 7 positions match TRBD1. With V trimmed by 6 bases and J by 8 bases, 15 bases remained unmatched. Germline V gene lookup returns CDR1 MNHEY and CDR2 SMNVEV (reference sequence). This CDR3 contains 16 residues. Here the CDR3 DNA reads TGTGCCAGCAGGCGAACGACGACAGGGTTGGAAGAAAAACTGTTTTTT. It yields the protein CASRRTTTGLEEKLFF.

The CDR3 nucleotides read TGTGCCACCAGCCCAAACAGGGGGCGAGCTTTCTTT. Its translation: CATSPNRGRAFF. The rearrangement links TRBV15 to TRBJ1-1, with TRBD1 matching 9 bases. The CDR3 has 12 amino acids. Germline V gives CDR1 LNHNV, CDR2 YYDKDF (reference sequence). V lost 5 bases and J lost 10; bases outside the gene matches: 5. The whole variable domain, filled in from reference TRBV15 and TRBJ1-1, reads DAMVIQNPRYQVTQFGKPVTLSCSQTLNHNVMYWYQQKSSQAPKLLFHYYDKDFNNEADTPDNFQSRRPNTSFCFLDIRSPGLGDTAMYLCATSPNRGRAFFGQGTRLTVV.

This rearrangement joins TRBV2 to TRBJ2-5; possibly TRBD1 for D (7 bases). The CDR3 covers 15 residues. Trimming removed 10 bases at V and 4 bases at J, with 22 bases between. Germline V gene lookup returns CDR1 SNHLY and CDR2 FYNNEI. CDR3: CATSGGQLSGETQYF. CDR3 DNA sequence: TGTGCCACCTCAGGGGGGCAGTTGTCGGGAGAGACCCAGTACTTC.

The chain links TRBV5-6 to TRBJ1-1, with D tentatively TRBD1 (6 bases). Trimming took 4 bases from V and 0 from J, leaving 10 bases between them. Per germline, CDR1 SGHDT and CDR2 YYEEEE. The CDR3 is made up of 14 amino acids. CDR3 in amino acids: CASSAGHMNTEAFF. CDR3 coding DNA: TGTGCCAGCAGCGCGGGACACATGAACACTGAAGCTTTCTTT.

This clone was seen only a few times. V gene TRBV11-3 combines with J gene TRBJ2-5; D tentatively fits TRBD1 or TRBD2 (6 bases each). The CDR3 has 14 amino acids. Germline V lookup: CDR1 SGHNT, CDR2 YENEEA. V shed 1 base and J shed 2 bases, with 8 bases lying between them. In DNA, the CDR3 is TGTGCCAGCAGCTTAGGCGGGACACAAGAGACCCAGTACTTC. The encoded protein is CASSLGGTQETQYF.

This clone was seen more than once but under ten times. The chain's CDR3 is CASSLTPSYEQYF. CDR3 in DNA: TGTGCCAGCAGCTTAACACCTTCCTACGAGCAGTACTTC. The J gene is TRBJ2-7, the V gene TRBV7-3; D not certain. The CDR3 totals 13 residues. CDR1 and CDR2 (germline): SGHTA, FQGTGA. The V end lost 0 bases, the J end lost 1 base, and 4 bases lay between the germline ends.

The chain uses TRBV11-1 and TRBJ2-1, with 10 bases aligning to TRBD2. The CDR3 runs to 16 residues. Germline V lookup: CDR1 SGHAT, CDR2 FQDESV (reference sequence). The V and J ends lost 5 bases and 5 bases, in that order; junction bases with no gene match: 9. CDR3 loop: CASSLIAGGKNNEQFF. The CDR3 region has the DNA TGTGCCAGCAGCCTAATAGCGGGAGGTAAAAACAATGAGCAGTTCTTC.

The V and J genes are TRBV10-3 and TRBJ1-1; no clear D gene. In germline, CDR1 is ENHRY, CDR2 SYGVKD. V lost 0 bases and J 4 bases, leaving 15 bases between the germline ends. This CDR3 contains 16 residues. As DNA, the CDR3 is TGTGCCATCAGTGAGTCGGGCAATCCTCCGGGCACTGAAGCTTTCTTT. Protein sequence: CAISESGNPPGTEAFF.

The chain joins TRBV7-3 to TRBJ2-7; no clear D gene. There are 13 residues in the CDR3. Germline V gene lookup returns CDR1 SGHTA and CDR2 FQGTGA. Trimming left V 3 bases short and J 2 bases short, with 8 bases between. CDR3 nucleotides: TGTGCCAGCAGCTTGGGTGGGACCTACGAGCAGTACTTC. As protein: CASSLGGTYEQYF.

The rearrangement links TRBV6-5 to TRBJ2-7; D is undetermined. The germline CDR1 and CDR2 sequences are MNHEY and SVGAGI. The germline V and J ends were trimmed by 1 base and 6 bases, with 13 bases remaining between them. This CDR3 has 14 residues. The CDR3 is CASSYWLENGEQYF. In nucleotides, the CDR3 is TGTGCCAGCAGTTACTGGCTGGAAAACGGCGAGCAGTACTTC.

This clone was counted a few times. The chain combines TRBV6-1 with TRBJ1-5; no clear D gene. Germline V lookup: CDR1 MNHNS, CDR2 SASEGT. Trimming stripped 4 bases from V and 9 bases from J, with 4 bases between. The CDR3 has 10 amino acids. The CDR3 sequence: CASSVWPQHF. The CDR3 nucleotides are TGTGCCAGCAGTGTTTGGCCCCAGCATTTT.

V is TRBV15 and J is TRBJ2-5, with 7 bases that match TRBD2. J lost 7 bases, V lost 5 bases, and 7 bases had no gene match. The CDR3 is 13 residues long. Germline CDR1 reads LNHNV; CDR2 reads YYDKDF (reference sequence). CDR3 bases: TGTGCCACCAGCGGGGCGGGAGAGTGGACCCAGTACTTC. Its protein product is CATSGAGEWTQYF. Based on the CDR3 plus reference TRBV15 and TRBJ2-5, the full variable domain is DAMVIQNPRYQVTQFGKPVTLSCSQTLNHNVMYWYQQKSSQAPKLLFHYYDKDFNNEADTPDNFQSRRPNTSFCFLDIRSPGLGDTAMYLCATSGAGEWTQYFGPGTRLLVL.

This clone has more than one count but fewer than ten. The gene calls are TRBV29-1 and TRBJ2-6; no clear D. V lost 3 bases and J 0 bases, leaving 6 bases between the germline ends. CDR1 and CDR2 from the germline V gene are SQVTM and ANQGSEA. This CDR3 contains 14 residues. CDR3 amino acids: CSVDLGSGANVLTF. In DNA form, the CDR3 reads TGCAGCGTTGACTTGGGCTCTGGGGCCAACGTCCTGACTTTC.

This clone was seen a handful of times. The chain joins TRBV5-1 to TRBJ2-7; D gene uncertain. CDR1 and CDR2 (germline): SGHRS, YFSETQ. The V end lost 3 bases, the J end lost 6 bases, and 13 bases lay between the germline ends. This CDR3 has 13 amino acids. CDR3 loop: CASSSKATSEQYF. DNA for the CDR3: TGCGCCAGCAGCTCCAAGGCGACGTCCGAGCAGTACTTC.